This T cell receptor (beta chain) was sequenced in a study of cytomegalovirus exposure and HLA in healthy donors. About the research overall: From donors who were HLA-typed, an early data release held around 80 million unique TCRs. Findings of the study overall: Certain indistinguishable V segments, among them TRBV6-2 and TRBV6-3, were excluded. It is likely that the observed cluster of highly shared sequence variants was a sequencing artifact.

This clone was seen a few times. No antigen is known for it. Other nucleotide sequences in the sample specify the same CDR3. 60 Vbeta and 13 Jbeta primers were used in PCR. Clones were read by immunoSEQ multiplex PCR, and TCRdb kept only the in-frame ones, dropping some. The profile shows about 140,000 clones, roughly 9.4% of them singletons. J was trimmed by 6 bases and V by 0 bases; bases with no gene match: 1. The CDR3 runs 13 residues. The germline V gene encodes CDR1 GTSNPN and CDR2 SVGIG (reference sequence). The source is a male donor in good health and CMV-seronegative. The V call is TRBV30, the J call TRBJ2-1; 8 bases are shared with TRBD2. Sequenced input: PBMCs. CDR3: CAWSVLAGNEQFF. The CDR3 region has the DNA TGTGCCTGGAGTGTCCTAGCGGGCAATGAGCAGTTCTTC.